The rows below give T cell receptor beta chains drawn from one sample of a study of blood T cell repertoires in COVID-19. Data came from immunoSEQ multiplex PCR; TCRdb stores just in-frame clones and leaves some out. The data show 250,000 or so clones, over 75% seen once. The sequencing input was PBMCs or T cells enriched from blood (not recorded which). The receptors come from a man aged 40-49 years who had recovered from COVID-19. The CDR3 runs from the conserved cysteine through the conserved F or W. D genes are given only for firm matches. Not all rows give a size; the values are once, few, many and, for expanded clones, a class.

V,J,D,size,DNA,CDR3
TRBV5-1,TRBJ2-1,TRBD2,-,TGCGCCAGCAGCCCCCTAAGCGGGAGGAGGAATGAGCAGTTCTTC,CASSPLSGRRNEQFF
TRBV7-9,TRBJ2-5,-,few,TGTGCCAGCAGCTTTCCTAGCGCTACCCAAGAGACCCAGTACTTC,CASSFPSATQETQYF
TRBV2,TRBJ2-5,-,-,TGTGCCAGCGGGGGACAAAGTGGGGAGACCCAGTACTTC,CASGGQSGETQYF
TRBV11-3,TRBJ2-1,TRBD2,-,TGTGCCAGCAGCTTAGATCTAGCGGGACCTATCTCCTACAATGAGCAGTTCTTC,CASSLDLAGPISYNEQFF
TRBV7-2,TRBJ2-4,TRBD1,-,TGTGCCAGCAGCTTAGAGGGGTGGGGACAGGGGGCGGAAAACATTCAGTACTTC,CASSLEGWGQGAENIQYF
TRBV20-1,TRBJ2-5,TRBD2,-,TGCAGTGCTAGTGTAGCGGGAATGGAAGAGACCCAGTACTTC,CSASVAGMEETQYF
TRBV5-1,TRBJ1-1,-,once,TGCGCCAGCAGCTTAGACAGGCCCTTCGAAGCTTTCTTT,CASSLDRPFEAFF
TRBV11-1,TRBJ1-2,TRBD1,-,TGTGCCAGCAGCTTAGCCAATTCGGACAGGGGGAGCTATGGCTACACCTTC,CASSLANSDRGSYGYTF
TRBV2,TRBJ2-7,TRBD1,-,TGTGCCAGCACGCGAGGTATACCGGGACAGGGTTACGAGCAGTACTTC,CASTRGIPGQGYEQYF
TRBV5-1,TRBJ2-3,-,-,TGCGCCAGCAGCATTATGCTGGAGGCAGATACGCAGTATTTT,CASSIMLEADTQYF
TRBV19,TRBJ1-5,-,-,TGTGCCAGTACCTCCCACCCAGGGTTGGGCAATCAGCCCCAGCATTTT,CASTSHPGLGNQPQHF
TRBV5-4,TRBJ2-2,-,-,TGTGCCAGCAGGCAACCAGGTCGCGGGGAGCTGTTTTTT,CASRQPGRGELFF
TRBV27,TRBJ2-1,TRBD2,-,TGTGCCAGCAGTATAGCGGGAGGGCCCTACAATGAGCAGTTCTTC,CASSIAGGPYNEQFF
TRBV4-1,TRBJ2-1,TRBD2,-,TGCGCCAGCAGCCAAGAAGGCGGGACTAGCGGGGGGTACAATGAGCAGTTCTTC,CASSQEGGTSGGYNEQFF
TRBV4-3,TRBJ1-1,TRBD1,-,TGCGCCAGCAGCCAGGTTTTCAGGGGGGACACTGAAGCTTTCTTT,CASSQVFRGDTEAFF
TRBV4-3,TRBJ2-1,-,-,TGCGCCAGCAGCCAAGAGCACTCCATATCCTACAATGAGCAGTTCTTC,CASSQEHSISYNEQFF
TRBV4-3,TRBJ2-1,-,-,TGCGCCAGCAGCCAGGAATCCCGGGGTGAGCAGTTCTTC,CASSQESRGEQFF
TRBV30,TRBJ1-5,-,-,TGTGCCTGGAGTCGAGCCGCGTGGCCCCAGCATTTT,CAWSRAAWPQHF
TRBV3-1/TRBV3-2,TRBJ2-5,-,-,TGTGCCAGCAGCCGCTGGGGGGCGGGGGCCCCAAAAGAGACCCAGTACTTC,CASSRWGAGAPKETQYF
TRBV19,TRBJ1-2,TRBD1,-,TGTGCCACCAGCCAGGACAGGGAGTATGGCTACACCTTC,CATSQDREYGYTF
TRBV9,TRBJ2-1,-,few,TGTGCCAGCAGCGTAGTCTTCCATGAGCAGTTCTTC,CASSVVFHEQFF
TRBV7-9,TRBJ1-3,-,-,TGTGCCAGCAGCTTCAAACCGGGGAGCTCTGGAAACACCATATATTTT,CASSFKPGSSGNTIYF
TRBV19,TRBJ1-4,TRBD1,-,TGTGCCAGTAGCTACAGGGGGCGGGAAAAACTGTTTTTT,CASSYRGREKLFF
TRBV27,TRBJ1-5,TRBD1,few,TGTGCCAGCAGTAGGGGACAGGCCAATCAGCCCCAGCATTTT,CASSRGQANQPQHF
TRBV30,TRBJ1-6,-,-,TGTGCCTGTCCCCGCGGGATGGATTCACCCCTCCACTTT,CACPRGMDSPLHF
TRBV6-5,TRBJ1-1,TRBD1,-,TGTGCCAGCCTGAGAGGGGGCGGCGGCGACACTGAAGCTTTCTTT,CASLRGGGGDTEAFF
TRBV9,TRBJ2-1,TRBD2,-,TGTGCCAGCAGCGGACGCGGGGGGGCCCCTTACAATGAGCAGTTCTTC,CASSGRGGAPYNEQFF
TRBV4-3,TRBJ2-5,-,-,TGCGCCAGCAGCCAAGATCTAAGCGCCGACGGGGGGCCCCAAGAGACCCAGTACTTC,CASSQDLSADGGPQETQYF
TRBV4-1,TRBJ1-1,-,-,TGCGCCAGCAGCCTCCGGGACACTGTGAACACTGAAGCTTTCTTT,CASSLRDTVNTEAFF
TRBV3-1/TRBV3-2,TRBJ1-1,-,-,TGTGCCAGCAGCCAAAGCGATATGAACACTGAAGCTTTCTTT,CASSQSDMNTEAFF
TRBV9,TRBJ1-3,TRBD1,-,TGTGCCAGCAGCGTAGGACGGGACAGTTTTAAGACTGGAAACACCATATATTTT,CASSVGRDSFKTGNTIYF
TRBV29-1,TRBJ2-2,TRBD2,-,TGCAGCTCTCAGACTAGCGGGAGGCCCGGGGAGCTGTTTTTT,CSSQTSGRPGELFF
TRBV6-5,TRBJ1-2,-,-,TGTGCCAGCAGGCCAGGACAGTTTAACTATGGCTACACCTTC,CASRPGQFNYGYTF
TRBV9,TRBJ1-1,-,many,TGTGCCAGCAGCGTAGAAATTAGGAACACTGAAGCTTTCTTT,CASSVEIRNTEAFF
TRBV27,TRBJ1-6,-,few,TGTGCCAGCAGGATTACTACCGGCGCACTATTAAATTCACCCCTCCACTTT,CASRITTGALLNSPLHF
TRBV19,TRBJ2-2,-,few,TGTGCCACCCAGGGAGGAGGTTGGGTCCGGGGGGAGCTGTTTTTT,CATQGGGWVRGELFF
TRBV29-1,TRBJ1-1,TRBD1,-,TGCAGCGTTACGTACCGGGACAGAATAATGAACACTGAAGCTTTCTTT,CSVTYRDRIMNTEAFF
TRBV29-1,TRBJ2-3,TRBD2,-,TGCAGCGTTCCTGGGACTACCACAGATACGCAGTATTTT,CSVPGTTTDTQYF
TRBV28,TRBJ1-4,-,-,TGTGCCAGCAGTTCTAGACAATTAGGGGGTTTCGAAAAACTGTTTTTT,CASSSRQLGGFEKLFF
TRBV9,TRBJ1-1,TRBD1,once,TGTGCCAGCAGCGACAGGGGGAACACTGAAGCTTTCTTT,CASSDRGNTEAFF
TRBV9,TRBJ2-7,TRBD1,-,TGTGCCAGCAGCGTCACAGGGGGTCCCTACGAGCAGTACTTC,CASSVTGGPYEQYF
TRBV19,TRBJ2-2,TRBD2,-,TGTGCCAGTATCCCTGCCAGCGGGGTTTATTACACCGGGGAGCTGTTTTTT,CASIPASGVYYTGELFF
TRBV28,TRBJ2-1,-,few,TGTGCCAGCAGTTTACCTTCTCCTGAGCAGTTCTTC,CASSLPSPEQFF
TRBV9,TRBJ1-6,TRBD1,-,TGTGCCAGCAGCGTACAGGGGGTCTTAACTTCACCCCTCCACTTT,CASSVQGVLTSPLHF
TRBV6-5,TRBJ2-1,TRBD2,-,TGTGCCAGCAGAATCGGACTAGCGGGTGAGCAGTTCTTC,CASRIGLAGEQFF
TRBV4-1,TRBJ1-1,-,-,TGCGCCAGCAGCCAAGCTAAGGGACAGAACACTGAAGCTTTCTTT,CASSQAKGQNTEAFF
TRBV6-5,TRBJ1-2,TRBD1,-,TGTGCCAGCAGAGCAACAGGGGCCCCTCGTGGCTACACCTTC,CASRATGAPRGYTF
TRBV30,TRBJ1-6,-,-,TGTGCCTTGCGGGGCGACTCCTATAATTCACCCCTCCACTTT,CALRGDSYNSPLHF
TRBV6-6,TRBJ1-1,-,few,TGTGCCAGCAGTTACTCGACCCGACAGAACACTGAAGCTTTCTTT,CASSYSTRQNTEAFF
TRBV6-2/TRBV6-3,TRBJ1-1,-,few,TGTGCCAGCAGTTACTCGACAGAACCTGAAGCTTTCTTT,CASSYSTEPEAFF
TRBV19,TRBJ1-1,-,-,TGTGCCACGAGGTGGGGGGACACTGAAGCTTTCTTT,CATRWGDTEAFF
TRBV3-1/TRBV3-2,TRBJ2-1,TRBD2,once,TGTGCCAGCAGCCAAGCCCAACTAGCGGGGAGCTCCTACAATGAGCAGTTCTTC,CASSQAQLAGSSYNEQFF
TRBV11-3,TRBJ2-1,-,-,TGTGCCAGCAGCTTCGGGGTCGGGAACTACAATGAGCAGTTCTTC,CASSFGVGNYNEQFF
TRBV5-4,TRBJ2-2,-,once,TGTGCCAGCAGCTCGGGACTCCTAGGGACCGGGGAGCTGTTTTTT,CASSSGLLGTGELFF
TRBV27,TRBJ2-5,TRBD2,-,TGTGCCAGCAGTGCCGGGGTAGCGGGGCGGCAAGAGACCCAGTACTTC,CASSAGVAGRQETQYF
TRBV27,TRBJ1-6,TRBD1,-,TGTGCCAGCAGTGGAAGGGGGCGCGGAGCCCTCCACTTT,CASSGRGRGALHF
TRBV9,TRBJ2-6,-,-,TGTGCCAGCAGCTCCCGGGGGGGACAGACCTCTGGGGCCAACGTCCTGACTTTC,CASSSRGGQTSGANVLTF
TRBV5-1,TRBJ2-1,TRBD2,once,TGCGCCAGCAGCTATACTAGCGGACTCTACAATGAGCAGTTCTTC,CASSYTSGLYNEQFF
TRBV29-1,TRBJ2-7,TRBD2,-,TGCAGCGTGGCAACGCGGGGCGGGGGGGCAAACGAGCAGTACTTC,CSVATRGGGANEQYF